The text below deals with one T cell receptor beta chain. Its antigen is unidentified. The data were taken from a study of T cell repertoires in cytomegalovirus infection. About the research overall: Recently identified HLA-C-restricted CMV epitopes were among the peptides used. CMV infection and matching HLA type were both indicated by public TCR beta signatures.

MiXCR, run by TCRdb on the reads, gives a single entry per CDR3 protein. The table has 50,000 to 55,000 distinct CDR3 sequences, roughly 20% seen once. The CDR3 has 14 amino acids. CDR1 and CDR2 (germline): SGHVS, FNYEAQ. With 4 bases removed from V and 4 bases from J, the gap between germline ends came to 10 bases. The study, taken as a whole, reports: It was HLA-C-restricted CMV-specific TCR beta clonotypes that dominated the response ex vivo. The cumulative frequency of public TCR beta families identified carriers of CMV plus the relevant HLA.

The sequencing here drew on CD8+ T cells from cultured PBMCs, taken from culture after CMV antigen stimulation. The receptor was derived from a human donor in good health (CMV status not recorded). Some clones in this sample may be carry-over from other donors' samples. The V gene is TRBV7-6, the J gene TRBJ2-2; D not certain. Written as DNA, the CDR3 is TGTGCCAGCAGCTCTTACACGAGCACCGGGGAGCTGTTTTTT. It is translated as CASSSYTSTGELFF.